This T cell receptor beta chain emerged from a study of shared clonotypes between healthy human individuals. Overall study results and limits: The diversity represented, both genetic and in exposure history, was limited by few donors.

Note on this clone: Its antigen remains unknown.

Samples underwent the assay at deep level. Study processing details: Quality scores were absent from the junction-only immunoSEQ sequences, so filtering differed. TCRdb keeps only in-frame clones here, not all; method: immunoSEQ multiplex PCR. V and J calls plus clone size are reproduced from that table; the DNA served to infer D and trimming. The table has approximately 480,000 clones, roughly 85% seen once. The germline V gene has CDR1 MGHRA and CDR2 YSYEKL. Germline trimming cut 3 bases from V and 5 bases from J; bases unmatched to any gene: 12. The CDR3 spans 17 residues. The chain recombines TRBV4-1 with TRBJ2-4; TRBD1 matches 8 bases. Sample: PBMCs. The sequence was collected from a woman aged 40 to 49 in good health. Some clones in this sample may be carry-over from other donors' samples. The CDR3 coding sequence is TGCGCCAGCAGCCAGATTCGGAGGACAGGGAACGAAAACATTCAGTACTTC. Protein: CASSQIRRTGNENIQYF.